This passage covers 20 T cell receptor beta chains from one sample sequenced in a study of blood T cell repertoires in COVID-19. Repertoires were generated with immunoSEQ multiplex PCR, while TCRdb's copy carries only in-frame clones and drops some. The sample consists of approximately 130,000 clones, roughly 86% of them appearing once. Sequencing used peripheral blood. The receptors originated from a human donor in a cohort sampled during active COVID-19.

This clone was found a few times. This sequence joins TRBV27 and TRBJ2-3, with a weak D call TRBD1 (6 bases). CDR1 is MNHEY, CDR2 SMNVEV, per germline (reference sequence). The CDR3 is made up of 13 amino acids. Between the trimmed V and J ends, which lost 7 bases and 4 bases, there was a span of 12 bases. CDR3 coding DNA: TGTGCCAGCACCCCCAACAGGGCAGATACGCAGTATTTT. Translated: CASTPNRADTQYF.

The genes are TRBV3-1 (or the pseudogene TRBV3-2) and TRBJ2-7, with D unresolved. The V end lost 2 bases, the J end lost 3 bases, and 14 bases lay between the germline ends. CDR1 and CDR2 (germline): LGHDT, YNNKEL (reference sequence). The CDR3 sequence is 15 residues long. The CDR3 DNA follows: TGTGCCAGCAGCCAATCACATACCGCGGTCTACGAGCAGTACTTC. Amino acids: CASSQSHTAVYEQYF.

The chain carries TRBV27 and TRBJ1-2; maybe TRBD1 (6 bases). This CDR3 contains 15 residues. Trimming removed 9 bases at V and 4 bases at J, with 21 bases between. Germline V CDR1 and CDR2: MNHEY, SMNVEV (reference sequence). The CDR3 DNA reads TGTGCCAGTAGGACAGAAACAGGACGGGGCTATGGCTACACCTTC. Its translation: CASRTETGRGYGYTF.

This sequence joins TRBV24-1 and TRBJ2-1; D perhaps matches TRBD2 (7 bases). Germline CDR1 and CDR2: KGHDR and SFDVKD. CDR3 length: 16 residues. Trimming took 4 bases from V and 1 from J, leaving 13 bases between them. The CDR3 reads CATSESRGGSYNEQFF. The CDR3 DNA sequence: TGTGCCACCAGTGAGTCCAGGGGAGGGTCCTACAATGAGCAGTTCTTC.

The V gene is TRBV5-1, the J gene TRBJ1-1; D might be TRBD1 (6 bases). The CDR3 is made up of 13 amino acids. V was shortened by 8 bases and J by 1 base, with 12 bases between the two germline ends. Germline V gene lookup returns CDR1 SGHRS and CDR2 YFSETQ. This chain's CDR3 is CARSRDKNTEAFF. As DNA, the CDR3 is TGCGCCAGGTCCCGGGACAAGAACACTGAAGCTTTCTTT.

This clone was recorded a few times. The rearrangement links TRBV5-5 to TRBJ1-2; D gene ambiguous. This CDR3 spans 16 amino acids. Germline CDR1 SGHKS, CDR2 YYEKEE (reference sequence). Trimming pared 4 bases from V and 3 bases from J, leaving 19 bases between. The chain's CDR3 is CASSPGSMRLDYGYTF. The CDR3, as DNA: TGTGCCAGCAGCCCGGGATCTATGCGGTTGGACTATGGCTACACCTTC.

DNA of the CDR3: TGCGCCAGCAGCCAAGCGGGAGGCAATCAGCCCCAGCATTTT. Its translation: CASSQAGGNQPQHF. This rearrangement joins TRBV4-1 to TRBJ1-5; D not resolved. Per germline, CDR1 MGHRA and CDR2 YSYEKL. CDR3 length equals 14 residues. V was cut by 1 base and J by 2 bases, with 6 bases left in between.

V usage is TRBV7-2 and J usage is TRBJ2-7; possible D gene TRBD2, 6 bases. The CDR3 runs 14 residues. Germline V CDR1 and CDR2: SGHTA, FQGNSA. The V and J ends lost 5 bases and 8 bases respectively, with 19 bases between them. CDR3 sequence reads: CASSAEGRVTQQYF. The CDR3 DNA sequence: TGTGCCAGCAGCGCGGAGGGGCGGGTTACCCAGCAGTACTTC.

V and J are TRBV19 and TRBJ1-2, with D perhaps matching TRBD1 (5 bases). Germline V CDR1 and CDR2: LNHDA, SQIVND (reference sequence). Between the trimmed V and J ends, which lost 5 bases and 8 bases, there was a span of 15 bases. The CDR3 is 13 amino acids. The CDR3 sequence: CASSRQTYGGYTF. The CDR3 DNA is TGTGCCAGTAGTCGACAGACCTACGGGGGCTACACCTTC.

The V call is TRBV6-5, the J call TRBJ1-5; perhaps TRBD1 as D (5 bases). Trimming left V 6 bases short and J 2 bases short, with 14 bases between. There are 15 residues in the CDR3. Germline CDR1 MNHEY, CDR2 SVGAGI. In DNA form, the CDR3 reads TGTGCCAGCAGAGCACGCAGGGCCGGCAATCAGCCCCAGCATTTT. This encodes CASRARRAGNQPQHF.

This clone was seen just once. The chain uses TRBV2 and TRBJ2-1, with D possibly TRBD1 on 6 matching bases. Germline V CDR1 and CDR2: SNHLY, FYNNEI. The ends were cut back, 9 bases at V and 2 bases at J, with 14 bases in the middle. The CDR3 totals 14 residues. The DNA for the CDR3 is TGTGCCAGGGCCCGGGACAAAACCTACAATGAGCAGTTCTTC. Amino acid sequence: CARARDKTYNEQFF.

The gene calls are TRBV3-1 (or the pseudogene TRBV3-2) and TRBJ1-2; D possibly corresponds to TRBD1 (6 bases). The V gene's germline CDR1 is LGHDT and CDR2 YNNKEL (reference sequence). The CDR3 sequence is 14 residues long. The V end was cut by 1 base, the J end by 5 bases, with 11 bases between. The CDR3 region is CASSQAGEKYGYTF. The CDR3 nucleotides are TGTGCCAGCAGCCAAGCAGGGGAGAAGTATGGCTACACCTTC.

The chain is built from TRBV2 and TRBJ2-5; D perhaps matches TRBD1 (6 bases). Germline V lookup: CDR1 SNHLY, CDR2 FYNNEI. With 7 bases removed from V and 2 bases from J, the gap between germline ends came to 17 bases. The CDR3 totals 15 residues. The CDR3 bases are TGTGCCAGCACCCAACAGGGCGGACGTCAAGAGACCCAGTACTTC. It specifies CASTQQGGRQETQYF.

V and J are TRBV5-6 and TRBJ1-4; weak D call: TRBD1 (6 bases). Germline V lookup: CDR1 SGHDT, CDR2 YYEEEE. V was cut by 0 bases and J by 4 bases, with 7 bases left in between. CDR3 length: 14 residues. The CDR3 DNA is TGTGCCAGCAGCTTGGTCAGGGGTAATGAAAAACTGTTTTTT. As protein: CASSLVRGNEKLFF. Looking up the rest from reference TRBV5-6 and TRBJ1-4 gives the full variable domain: DAGVTQSPTHLIKTRGQQVTLRCSPKSGHDTVSWYQQALGQGPQFIFQYYEEEERQRGNFPDRFSGHQFPNYSSELNVNALLLGDSALYLCASSLVRGNEKLFFGSGTQLSVL.

This chain uses TRBV3-1 (or the pseudogene TRBV3-2) with TRBJ2-1, with D unclear. CDR1 LGHDT and CDR2 YNNKEL come from the germline V gene (reference sequence). V was trimmed by 1 base and J by 10 bases, leaving 11 bases between them. The CDR3 spans 13 residues. The CDR3 is CASSQVSPGEQFF. For the CDR3, the DNA is TGTGCCAGCAGCCAAGTATCACCCGGGGAGCAGTTCTTC.

The rearrangement joins TRBV19 to TRBJ1-1, with a tentative D call TRBD1 (6 bases). Trimming removed 9 bases at V and 3 bases at J, with 20 bases between. The germline V gene encodes CDR1 LNHDA and CDR2 SQIVND (reference sequence). This CDR3 region has 15 residues. CDR3 loop: CASLTWGQGDTEAFF. CDR3 coding DNA: TGTGCCAGCCTAACCTGGGGGCAGGGAGACACTGAAGCTTTCTTT.

The CDR3 here is CASSLATNPLDTQYF. The CDR3 nucleotides are TGTGCCAGCAGCTTAGCGACTAATCCCCTAGATACGCAGTATTTT. The rearrangement links TRBV7-2 to TRBJ2-3; a weak D match, TRBD2 (5 bases). CDR1 SGHTA and CDR2 FQGNSA come from the germline V gene. The CDR3 loop spans 15 amino acids. With 0 bases removed from V and 5 bases from J, the gap between germline ends came to 12 bases.

This chain links TRBV27 with TRBJ1-2; 7 positions agree with TRBD1. Germline assignment: CDR1 MNHEY and CDR2 SMNVEV (reference sequence). This CDR3 is 19 amino acids long. Trimming took 5 bases from V and 0 from J; bases not matched to a gene: 18. The CDR3 loop reads CASSPHRGDRSLANYGYTF. For the CDR3, the DNA is TGTGCCAGCAGTCCACATAGGGGGGACAGAAGCTTAGCTAACTATGGCTACACCTTC.

The chain has TRBV2 and TRBJ1-1, with 8 bases matching TRBD1. Germline V gene sequence: CDR1 SNHLY, CDR2 FYNNEI. The ends lost 2 bases at V and 2 bases at J; junction bases unmatched: 4. This CDR3 comprises 15 residues. CDR3 sequence (DNA): TGTGCCAGCAGTGAATGGGGGACAGGCAACACTGAAGCTTTCTTT. It translates to CASSEWGTGNTEAFF.

The V call is TRBV30, the J call TRBJ2-7; 7 bases match TRBD2. The CDR3 consists of 13 residues. Trimming cost V 3 bases and J 4 bases; bases outside gene matches: 6. Per the germline V gene, CDR1 is GTSNPN and CDR2 is SVGIG (reference sequence). CDR3 protein: CAWSHGGGYEQYF. DNA of the CDR3: TGTGCCTGGAGCCATGGGGGGGGGTACGAGCAGTACTTC.